This T cell receptor (beta chain) is drawn from a study of blood T cell repertoires in COVID-19. Study-wide background: Material from acute and convalescent COVID-19 was sourced from the United States, Italy and Spain. In each case, the material was cDNA or gDNA derived from T cells, B-cell-depleted T cells, or PBMCs.

This clone has only a few counts. Study processing details: Researchers report that nucleated cell counts were estimated from reference gene primer amplification. The data were produced by immunoSEQ multiplex PCR, yet TCRdb's version contains in-frame clones alone and is incomplete. V, J and clone size are taken as reported in that table, and D and trimming were inferred from the DNA itself. This sample yields roughly 200,000 clones, of which around 86% are seen a single time; less than 3.5% belongs to the top ten. The source is a woman in her thirties with active or convalescent COVID-19. Sample: peripheral blood.

CDR3 sequence (DNA): TGTGCCAGCAGCGCGTGGACAGGGTTCGGGGAACTGTTTTTT. Its translation: CASSAWTGFGELFF. The chain joins TRBV7-9 to TRBJ1-4; the match to TRBD1 covers 8 bases. The CDR3 runs to 14 residues. Germline values: CDR1 SEHNR, CDR2 FQNEAQ (reference sequence). J gave up 12 bases and V 5 bases, and 11 bases lay outside the gene matches. Together with reference TRBV7-9 and TRBJ1-4, the CDR3 gives the full variable domain: DTGVSQNPRHKITKRGQNVTFRCDPISEHNRLYWYRQTLGQGPEFLTYFQNEAQLEKSRLLSDRFSAERPKGSFSTLEIQRTEQGDSAMYLCASSAWTGFGELFFGSGTQLSVL.